This T cell receptor (beta chain) came from a study of blood T cells in healthy people across ages. Study observations and caveats: Strong correlation linked observed beta diversity and percent naive T cells.

The CDR3 contains 16 residues. Per germline, CDR1 SGHVS and CDR2 FNYEAQ. A remark on this clonotype: Antigen: not known. The junction departs from the called germline gene at one end, perhaps through a read error.

For the second PCR, which ran for about 7 to 12 cycles, a sample-barcoded 5' primer and a J-beta primer mix were used. Each cDNA molecule received a tag from a template-switch adaptor that had 12 random nucleotides. A single record per CDR3 protein comes from TCRdb applying MiXCR to the 5' RACE reads. The data show 910,000 or so distinct CDR3 sequences, 51% seen once. The chain has TRBV7-6 and TRBJ2-7; 7 nucleotides agree with TRBD2. The sequenced sample was blood. This TCR derives from a woman aged 55-69 years in good health. CDR3: CASGLREAGRTYEQYF. In nucleotides, the CDR3 is TGTGCCAGCGGCTTACGGGAGGCGGGTAGGACCTACGAGCAGTACTTC.